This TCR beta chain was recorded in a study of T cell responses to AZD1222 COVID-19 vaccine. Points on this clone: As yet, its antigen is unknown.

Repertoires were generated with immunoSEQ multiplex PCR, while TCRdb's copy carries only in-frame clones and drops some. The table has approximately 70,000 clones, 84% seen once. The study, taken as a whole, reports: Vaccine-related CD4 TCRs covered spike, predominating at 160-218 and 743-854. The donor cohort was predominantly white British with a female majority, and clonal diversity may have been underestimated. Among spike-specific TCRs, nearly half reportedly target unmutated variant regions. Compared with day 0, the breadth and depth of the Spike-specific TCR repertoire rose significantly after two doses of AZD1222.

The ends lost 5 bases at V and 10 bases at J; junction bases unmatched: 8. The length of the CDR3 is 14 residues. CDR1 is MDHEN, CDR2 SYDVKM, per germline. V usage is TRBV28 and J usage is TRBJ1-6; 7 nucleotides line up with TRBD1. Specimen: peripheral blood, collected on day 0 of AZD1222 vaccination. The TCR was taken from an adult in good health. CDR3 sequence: CASSISGGKSPLHF. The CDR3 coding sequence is TGTGCCAGCAGTATTTCAGGGGGGAAATCACCCCTCCACTTT.